Below, one T cell receptor (beta chain) is given with its context. What antigen it recognizes has not been identified. No much larger clone is present one base from it, and per-base qualities are unavailable. The data derive from a study of OX40 agonist ivuxolimab in advanced cancers. General notes on the study: Ivuxolimab was a fully human IgG2 agonistic monoclonal antibody targeting the costimulatory receptor OX40 (CD134). Intravenous ivuxolimab was administered to patients every 2 weeks at six dose levels: 0.01, 0.1, 0.3, 1.5, 3 and 10 mg/kg. Of the approximately 50 dose-escalation patients, hepatocellular carcinoma was present in 19, melanoma in some 15, renal cell carcinoma in 9 and head and neck cancer in 9. In the dose-escalation cohort, roughly four fifths of patients were male, and the mean age was approximately 60 years, with a range of roughly 23 to 85. Patients were allowed to have had prior anti-PD-1, anti-PD-L1 or anti-CTLA-4 therapy, and roughly 40% of the dose-escalation patients had been treated with checkpoint inhibitors. Three dose-escalation patients achieved partial responses, one with hepatocellular carcinoma and two with cutaneous melanoma. The point of sequencing TCRbeta in the periphery was to test whether ivuxolimab changed TCR sequence diversity and drove clonal T-cell expansion. The paper reports the monotherapy dose-escalation portion (N of about 50 patients) of the phase I ivuxolimab trial. General conclusions and limits of the study: Partial responders in the 0.1-3.0 mg/kg groups had among the lowest normalized peripheral clonal expansion, especially among CD8+ T cells. Low levels of normalized T-cell clonal expansion were also seen in some nonresponding patients. At doses of 0.1 to 3.0 mg/kg, clonal expansion of both CD4+ and CD8+ blood T cells was observed from baseline to week 6. Which antigens the clonally expanded peripheral T cells were specific for was not determined. After ivuxolimab, expanded clones were on average more numerous among CD8+ T cells than among CD4+ T cells.

To sequence the TCRbeta CDR3 region, genomic DNA was isolated from the sorted cells. The immunoSEQ Assay was used for sequencing of TCRbeta CDR3 regions. In TCRdb, the immuneACCESS table is reduced to in-frame sequences with V and J assigned. These tables do not hold every clone; where another copy was compared, an unresolved V gene accounts for under half, and the others remain unexplained. This sample comprises around 100,000 clones, roughly 89% of them detected only once. The top ten hold approximately 0.36% of the sample. The trial excluded patients who had a history of autoimmune disease or were on systemic immunosuppression. Peripheral blood for TCR sequencing was collected from all dose cohorts at baseline, on cycle 4 day 1, and on cycle 7 day 1. The samples were taken from a phase I, first-in-human, multicenter, open-label dose-escalation trial of ivuxolimab. Adults with locally advanced or metastatic melanoma, renal cell carcinoma, hepatocellular carcinoma or head and neck squamous cell carcinoma were enrolled in the trial. Before TCR sequencing, CD4+ T cells and CD8+ T cells were sorted from peripheral blood as separate populations.

The receptor was derived from an adult with an advanced solid tumor such as melanoma, head and neck, liver or kidney cancer. Sequenced here: CD4+ or CD8+ T cells sorted from blood, sampled in a trial of the OX40 agonist ivuxolimab.

The sequence in DNA is TGCGCCAGCTCAGCATCGACAGGGCGTGAAAAACTGTTTTTT. Its translation is CASSASTGREKLFF. The rearrangement joined TRBV5-1 to TRBJ1-4; a stretch of 7 junction bases matches TRBD1. Including cysteine and phenylalanine, the CDR3 has 14 amino acids. CDR3 DNA is the only sequence kept; it has 42 bases, read in frame from the first base. Unmatched junction bases come to 10, with V trimmed by 7 bases and J by 7 bases. In the germline V gene, CDR1 corresponds to SGHRS and CDR2 to YFSETQ.